This TCR beta chain was obtained from a study of blood T cell repertoires in COVID-19. Per the authors' pipeline: Quantification of nucleated cells was approximated via reference gene primer amplification. TCRdb's table, derived via immunoSEQ multiplex PCR, lists solely in-frame clones and lacks some. The V and J calls and the clone size are those of that table, but D and trimming were determined from the DNA. The table lists some 270,000 clones, around 85% of them singletons. Germline values: CDR1 SGHRS, CDR2 YFSETQ. CDR3 length: 14 amino acids. Trimming stripped 5 bases from V and 3 bases from J, with 14 bases between.

The receptor comes from a woman in her seventies with acute or convalescent COVID-19. This rearrangement joins TRBV5-1 to TRBJ1-1; D may be TRBD1 (5 bases). The material sequenced was peripheral blood. The chain's CDR3 is CASSFQGQYTEAFF. The CDR3 DNA reads TGCGCCAGCAGTTTCCAGGGCCAATACACTGAAGCTTTCTTT.